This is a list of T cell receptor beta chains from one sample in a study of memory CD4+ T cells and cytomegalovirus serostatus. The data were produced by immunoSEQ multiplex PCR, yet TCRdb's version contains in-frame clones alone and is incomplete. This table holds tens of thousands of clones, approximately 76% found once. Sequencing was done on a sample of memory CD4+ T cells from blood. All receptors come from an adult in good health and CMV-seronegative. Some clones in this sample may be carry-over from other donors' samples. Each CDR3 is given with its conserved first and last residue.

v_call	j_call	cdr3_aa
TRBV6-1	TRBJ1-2	CASSEGGTAYGYTF
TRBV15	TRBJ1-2	CATSSRTGQGYTF
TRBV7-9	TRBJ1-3	CASSLIQGGRTGNTIYF
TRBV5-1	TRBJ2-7	CASSLSRPPNEQYF
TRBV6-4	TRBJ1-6	CASSDYEGTLHF
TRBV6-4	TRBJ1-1	CASSASPGNTEAFF
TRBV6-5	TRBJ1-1	CASRTGTEAFF
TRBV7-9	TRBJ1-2	CASSPTVYRGHGYTF
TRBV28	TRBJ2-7	CASGVQLGRNEQYF
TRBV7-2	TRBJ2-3	CASSGNSVDTQYF
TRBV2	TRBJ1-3	CASKYASSGNTIYF
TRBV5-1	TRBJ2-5	CASRPSTSGGGETQYF
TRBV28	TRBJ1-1	CASSWGVGAFF
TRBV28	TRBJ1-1	CASSTGGVGNTEAFF
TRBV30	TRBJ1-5	CAWSKFRPQHF
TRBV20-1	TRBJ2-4	CSARQGGIQYF
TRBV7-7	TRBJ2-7	CASSLAGTYEQYF
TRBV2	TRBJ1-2	CASSTETGVYGYTF
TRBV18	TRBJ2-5	CASSPNGGRGGEETQYF
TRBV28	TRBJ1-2	CASTKTGAYGYTF
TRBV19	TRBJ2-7	CASSAIYGTGNYEQYF
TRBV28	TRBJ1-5	CASSSSREFDHNQPQHF
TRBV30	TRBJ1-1	CAWSGESRMNTEAFF
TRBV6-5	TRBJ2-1	CASRGIAGDYNEQFF
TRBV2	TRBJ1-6	CASSEASGGPLHF
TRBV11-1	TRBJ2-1	CASSLGLAGSYNEQFF
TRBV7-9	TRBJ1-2	CASSPSGAVGYGYTF
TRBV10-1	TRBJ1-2	CASSEPGVPYGYTF
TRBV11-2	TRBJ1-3	CASSLRTGSGNTIYF